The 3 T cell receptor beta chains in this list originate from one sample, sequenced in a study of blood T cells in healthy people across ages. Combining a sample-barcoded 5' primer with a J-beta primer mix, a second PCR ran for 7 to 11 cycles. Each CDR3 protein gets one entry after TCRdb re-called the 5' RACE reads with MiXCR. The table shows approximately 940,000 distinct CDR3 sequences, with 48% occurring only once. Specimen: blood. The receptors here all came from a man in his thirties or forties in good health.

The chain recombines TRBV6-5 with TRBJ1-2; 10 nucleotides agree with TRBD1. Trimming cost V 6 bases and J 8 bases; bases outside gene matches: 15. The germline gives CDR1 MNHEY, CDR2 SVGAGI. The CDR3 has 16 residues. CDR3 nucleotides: TGTGCCAGCAGAATTGGGCGGGACAGGGGTCCGAGAGGCTACACCTTC. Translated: CASRIGRDRGPRGYTF.

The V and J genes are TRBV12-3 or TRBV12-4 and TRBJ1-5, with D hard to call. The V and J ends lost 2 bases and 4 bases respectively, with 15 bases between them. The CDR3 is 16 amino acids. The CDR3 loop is CASSLSGPSSNQPQHF. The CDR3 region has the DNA TGTGCCAGCAGTTTATCCGGGCCGTCATCAAATCAGCCCCAGCATTTT.

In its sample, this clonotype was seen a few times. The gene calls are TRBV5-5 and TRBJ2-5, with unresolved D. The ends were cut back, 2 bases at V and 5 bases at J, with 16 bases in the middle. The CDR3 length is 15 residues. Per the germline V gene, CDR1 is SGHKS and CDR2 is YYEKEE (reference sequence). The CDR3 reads CASSFQGNAAETQYF. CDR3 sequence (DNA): TGTGCCAGCAGCTTTCAAGGGAACGCCGCGGAGACCCAGTACTTC.